This T cell receptor beta chain was retrieved from a study of T cells after yellow fever vaccination. 5'RACE template switching produced TCR cDNA carrying a universal primer site and UMIs. TCRdb analysed the 5' RACE reads with MiXCR anew, one entry per CDR3 protein. The data show around 550,000 distinct CDR3 sequences, about a fifth seen once. The input for sequencing was PBMCs, taken 15 days after the yellow fever booster vaccination. The receptor was derived from a man aged 25 to 40 who received the YFV17D yellow fever vaccine.

CDR3: CASRDGGNTGELFF. The CDR3 nucleotides read TGCGCCAGCCGGGATGGGGGGAACACCGGGGAGCTGTTTTTT. This sequence joins TRBV10-2 and TRBJ2-2; either TRBD1 or TRBD2 may fit D (5 bases each). V dropped 8 bases and J dropped 1 base, with 11 bases sitting between them. This CDR3 is built from 14 residues. The V gene's germline CDR1 is WSHSY and CDR2 SAAADI.